Each of the 30 T cell receptor beta chains below was sequenced from the same sample in a study of T cell responses to AZD1222 COVID-19 vaccine. TCRdb's copy holds only in-frame clones and misses some; the assay was immunoSEQ multiplex PCR. Of about 120,000 clones listed, around 92% are singletons. The sample consisted of peripheral blood, taken on day 0 of AZD1222 vaccination. The receptors derive from an adult in good health.

The chain couples TRBV7-6 to TRBJ2-7, with D perhaps TRBD1 or TRBD2 (7 bases each). Germline V gene sequence: CDR1 SGHVS, CDR2 FNYEAQ. CDR3 size: 16 residues. With 5 bases removed from V and 3 bases from J, the gap between germline ends came to 20 bases. CDR3 in amino acids: CASSQGGAILHYEQYF. The DNA for the CDR3 is TGTGCCAGCAGCCAGGGGGGGGCAATTCTTCACTACGAGCAGTACTTC.

The rearrangement uses TRBV3-1 (or the pseudogene TRBV3-2) and TRBJ1-1, with D possibly being TRBD1 (6 bases). Trimming took 5 bases from V and 1 from J, leaving 11 bases between them. The germline gives CDR1 LGHDT, CDR2 YNNKEL (reference sequence). This CDR3 region has 14 residues. The CDR3 bases are TGTGCCAGCAGCAACCTCAGGGGGAACACTGAAGCTTTCTTT. Translating gives CASSNLRGNTEAFF.

The chain's CDR3 is CASSQVPSGEQYF. The CDR3 DNA reads TGCGCCAGCAGCCAAGTCCCTAGCGGCGAGCAGTACTTC. The chain carries TRBV4-1 and TRBJ2-7; TRBD2 matches at 7 bases. Germline V gene data show CDR1 as MGHRA and CDR2 as YSYEKL. Unmatched junction bases numbered 3, after V lost 1 base and J lost 6 bases. The CDR3 is 13 residues long.

The chain joins TRBV4-1 to TRBJ2-7, with 9 bases matching TRBD2. Germline V lookup: CDR1 MGHRA, CDR2 YSYEKL. The CDR3 runs to 14 residues. Trimming took 4 bases from V and 6 from J; bases not matched to a gene: 7. CDR3 nucleotide sequence: TGCGCCAGCAGCCTCAAAAGCGGGAGGAGCGAGCAGTACTTC. Encoded protein: CASSLKSGRSEQYF.

The chain couples TRBV11-2 to TRBJ2-1; 9 bases are a match to TRBD2. Trimming took 1 base from V and 8 from J; bases not matched to a gene: 15. This CDR3 comprises 18 residues. Germline V CDR1 and CDR2: SGHAT, FQNNGV. CDR3 bases: TGTGCCAGCAGCTTAGTTCAGTCGACGGCGGGAGGGTATTATGAGCAGTTCTTC. Its protein product is CASSLVQSTAGGYYEQFF.

The chain is built from TRBV13 and TRBJ2-2; D gene uncertain. There are 13 residues in the CDR3. Germline values: CDR1 PRHDT, CDR2 FYEKMQ (reference sequence). V was pared by 5 bases and J by 6 bases, with 10 bases between. DNA for the CDR3: TGTGCCAGCAGCAACCGGTGGGCCGGGGAGCTGTTTTTT. As protein: CASSNRWAGELFF. The variable domain in full, with the rest retrieved from reference TRBV13 and TRBJ2-2, is AAGVIQSPRHLIKEKRETATLKCYPIPRHDTVYWYQQGPGQDPQFLISFYEKMQSDKGSIPDRFSAQQFSDYHSELNMSSLELGDSALYFCASSNRWAGELFFGEGSRLTVL.

This clone has only one observation. J is TRBJ1-5 and V is TRBV10-3; D possibly corresponds to TRBD1 (5 bases). The germline V gene encodes CDR1 ENHRY and CDR2 SYGVKD. Trimming removed 4 bases at V and 2 bases at J, with 21 bases between. This CDR3 is 18 amino acids long. CDR3 sequence: CAISAGGRGVSGNQPQHF. CDR3 nucleotides: TGTGCCATCAGTGCGGGGGGACGAGGGGTATCCGGCAATCAGCCCCAGCATTTT.

V and J are TRBV5-1 and TRBJ1-4; weak D call: TRBD1 (5 bases). Germline-derived CDR1 and CDR2 are SGHRS and YFSETQ. Trimming stripped 1 base from V and 5 bases from J, with 15 bases between. The CDR3 length is 16 residues. CDR3 loop: CASSLNPAGTNEKLFF. CDR3 nucleotides: TGCGCCAGCAGCTTGAATCCCGCAGGGACGAATGAAAAACTGTTTTTT.

The chain joins TRBV7-3 to TRBJ1-2; TRBD1 matches 7 bases. Unmatched junction bases numbered 2, after V lost 5 bases and J lost 2 bases. Per germline, CDR1 SGHTA and CDR2 FQGTGA. This CDR3 is built from 13 residues. CDR3 protein: CASSPGQNYGYTF. CDR3 DNA sequence: TGTGCCAGCAGCCCGGGACAGAACTATGGCTACACCTTC.

The J gene is TRBJ2-1, the V gene TRBV7-3; 8 nucleotides match TRBD2. The CDR3 is made up of 15 amino acids. CDR1 is SGHTA and CDR2 is FQGTGA in the germline V gene. The ends lost 2 bases at V and 8 bases at J; junction bases unmatched: 8. The CDR3 DNA reads TGTGCCAGCAGCTTATATTCGGGAGGGGTCGATGAGCAGTTCTTC. The encoded protein is CASSLYSGGVDEQFF.

This clone was found once. This rearrangement joins TRBV19 to TRBJ1-1; TRBD1 matches 9 bases. Germline trimming cut 6 bases from V and 4 bases from J; bases unmatched to any gene: 6. The CDR3 loop spans 14 amino acids. Per germline, CDR1 LNHDA and CDR2 SQIVND (reference sequence). The CDR3 reads CASSLPTGGTEAFF. The CDR3 DNA sequence: TGTGCCAGTAGCCTACCGACAGGGGGCACTGAAGCTTTCTTT.

The chain recombines TRBV27 with TRBJ1-2; tentatively, D is TRBD1 (5 bases). Germline CDR1 MNHEY, CDR2 SMNVEV (reference sequence). This CDR3 comprises 15 residues. Trimming took 6 bases from V and 2 from J, leaving 16 bases between them. CDR3 DNA sequence: TGTGCCAGCAGCCGGTGGGGGGATAACAACTATGGCTACACCTTC. It codes for CASSRWGDNNYGYTF.

V gene TRBV5-5 combines with J gene TRBJ1-4; the match to TRBD1 covers 7 bases. Trimming took 3 bases from V and 8 from J; bases not matched to a gene: 13. There are 16 residues in the CDR3. From germline, CDR1 is SGHKS and CDR2 YYEKEE (reference sequence). As DNA, the CDR3 is TGTGCCAGCAGCTCGCTACTCGACAGGGACAGAGAAAAACTGTTTTTT. It specifies CASSSLLDRDREKLFF. Together with reference TRBV5-5 and TRBJ1-4, the CDR3 gives the full variable domain: DAGVTQSPTHLIKTRGQQVTLRCSPISGHKSVSWYQQVLGQGPQFIFQYYEKEERGRGNFPDRFSARQFPNYSSELNVNALLLGDSALYLCASSSLLDRDREKLFFGSGTQLSVL.

The chain uses TRBV12-3 or TRBV12-4 and TRBJ2-5, with 7 bases lining up with TRBD1. V shed 3 bases, J shed 2 bases, and the junction held 0 bases outside the gene matches. The CDR3 is made up of 13 amino acids. CDR3 region: CASSFRGQETQYF. The CDR3 nucleotides are TGTGCCAGCAGTTTCAGGGGGCAAGAGACCCAGTACTTC.

The genes are TRBV21-1 and TRBJ1-1. TRBV21-1 is labeled a pseudogene. The CDR3 runs 16 residues. CDR3 coding DNA: TGTGCCAGCAGCGTTCGCAGGTGGAGATTGAACACTGAAGCTTTCTTT. It translates to CASSVRRWRLNTEAFF.

The rearrangement links TRBV7-3 to TRBJ2-7; TRBD2 aligns across 7 bases. Losses at the gene ends were 1 base for V and 3 bases for J; bases not matched to a gene: 15. This CDR3 region has 18 residues. CDR1 SGHTA and CDR2 FQGTGA come from the germline V gene. Here the CDR3 reads CASSLNPTSATRFYEQYF. The CDR3 DNA reads TGTGCCAGCAGCTTAAACCCCACTAGCGCGACACGCTTCTACGAGCAGTACTTC.

V usage is TRBV19 and J usage is TRBJ1-2; tentative D call: TRBD1 (5 bases). V lost 6 bases and J 0 bases, leaving 14 bases between the germline ends. CDR3 length: 15 amino acids. In germline, CDR1 is LNHDA, CDR2 SQIVND (reference sequence). The CDR3 sequence: CASSNRQLSNYGYTF. In DNA, the CDR3 is TGTGCCAGTAGCAATCGACAGCTTTCTAACTATGGCTACACCTTC.

The gene calls are TRBV24-1 and TRBJ2-3; D remains unclear. V was cut by 1 base and J by 3 bases, with 4 bases left in between. Germline CDR1 is KGHDR and CDR2 is SFDVKD. The CDR3 runs to 13 residues. CDR3 residues: CATSDLWTDTQYF. The CDR3 DNA is TGTGCCACCAGTGATTTATGGACAGATACGCAGTATTTT.

This rearrangement joins TRBV19 to TRBJ1-1; a weak D match, TRBD1 (6 bases). Trimming took off 3 bases at V and 0 bases at J, with 17 bases between the two ends. The CDR3 spans 17 residues. The germline CDR1 and CDR2 sequences are LNHDA and SQIVND (reference sequence). The CDR3 DNA reads as TGTGCCAGTAGTATCCAGGGGATTCGGGGCATGAACACTGAAGCTTTCTTT. This gives the protein CASSIQGIRGMNTEAFF. Based on the CDR3 plus reference TRBV19 and TRBJ1-1, the full variable domain is DGGITQSPKYLFRKEGQNVTLSCEQNLNHDAMYWYRQDPGQGLRLIYYSQIVNDFQKGDIAEGYSVSREKKESFPLTVTSAQKNPTAFYLCASSIQGIRGMNTEAFFGQGTRLTVV.

The chain employs TRBV19 and TRBJ2-5; 12 nucleotides line up with TRBD2. The ends lost 3 bases at V and 2 bases at J; junction bases unmatched: 1. Germline values: CDR1 LNHDA, CDR2 SQIVND (reference sequence). The CDR3 extends over 15 amino acids. CDR3 residues: CASSIGLAGQETQYF. CDR3 in DNA: TGTGCCAGTAGTATCGGACTAGCGGGACAAGAGACCCAGTACTTC.

J is TRBJ2-3 and V is TRBV28; the match to TRBD1 covers 12 bases. With V trimmed by 2 bases and J by 4 bases, 7 bases remained unmatched. This CDR3 has 17 amino acids. Germline V CDR1 and CDR2: MDHEN, SYDVKM. CDR3 amino acids: CASSLDTGQGASDTQYF. The CDR3 region has the DNA TGTGCCAGCAGTTTAGATACGGGACAGGGGGCTTCAGATACGCAGTATTTT.

The rearrangement uses TRBV7-9 and TRBJ2-1; the D gene is possibly TRBD2 (6 bases). CDR1 SEHNR and CDR2 FQNEAQ come from the germline V gene (reference sequence). The CDR3 runs 14 residues. V was trimmed by 5 bases and J by 8 bases, leaving 16 bases between them. As DNA, the CDR3 is TGTGCCAGCAGCCCAGAGACGGGGGTTGATGAGCAGTTCTTC. Its translation: CASSPETGVDEQFF.

The chain carries TRBV9 and TRBJ1-2, with TRBD1 matching over 9 bases. CDR1 and CDR2 from the germline V gene are SGDLS and YYNGEE. V shed 2 bases, J shed 1 base, and the junction held 3 bases outside the gene matches. The CDR3 is 15 residues long. This chain's CDR3 is CASSVRDRVNYGYTF. Written as DNA, the CDR3 is TGTGCCAGCAGCGTCCGGGACAGGGTTAACTATGGCTACACCTTC. Drawing the rest from reference TRBV9 and TRBJ1-2, the complete variable domain is DSGVTQTPKHLITATGQRVTLRCSPRSGDLSVYWYQQSLDQGLQFLIQYYNGEERAKGNILERFSAQQFPDLHSELNLSSLELGDSALYFCASSVRDRVNYGYTFGSGTRLTVV.

The chain combines TRBV19 with TRBJ1-2; 8 nucleotides align to TRBD1. The length of the CDR3 is 13 residues. The junction had 4 bases not matched to a gene; V was cut back by 8 bases and J by 2 bases. Germline CDR1 LNHDA, CDR2 SQIVND (reference sequence). In nucleotides, the CDR3 is TGTGCCAGTTGGGGACAGGTGAACTATGGCTACACCTTC. Protein product: CASWGQVNYGYTF.

The V gene is TRBV2, the J gene TRBJ2-7, with 7 bases matching TRBD2. V was clipped by 1 base and J by 4 bases; unmatched bases: 13. The germline gives CDR1 SNHLY, CDR2 FYNNEI. The CDR3 consists of 17 residues. The DNA of the CDR3 is TGTGCCAGCAGTGAAGAAGGATGGTTACTAGCGAGATACGAGCAGTACTTC. This codes for CASSEEGWLLARYEQYF.

The gene calls are TRBV4-1 and TRBJ2-4, with 7 bases matching TRBD1. CDR1 is MGHRA and CDR2 is YSYEKL in the germline V gene. The CDR3 is made up of 16 amino acids. Losses at the gene ends were 7 bases for V and 3 bases for J; bases not matched to a gene: 12. In DNA, the CDR3 is TGCGCCAGCAAAATCGCCTTCGACAGGGACAAAAACATTCAGTACTTC. Translating it yields CASKIAFDRDKNIQYF.

V and J are TRBV24-1 and TRBJ2-3, with D maybe TRBD2 (6 bases). Per the germline V gene, CDR1 is KGHDR and CDR2 is SFDVKD. V was shortened by 5 bases and J by 3 bases, with 23 bases between the two germline ends. The CDR3 contains 18 residues. The CDR3 is CATSGIGSGPARTDTQYF. The CDR3 DNA reads as TGTGCCACCAGTGGGATCGGAAGCGGGCCAGCACGGACAGATACGCAGTATTTT.

The chain links TRBV4-2 to TRBJ2-2; TRBD2 matches at 10 bases. Germline lookup yields CDR1 LGHNA and CDR2 YNFKEQ. Trimming at V came to 1 base and at J to 4 bases, leaving 3 bases not matched to a gene. The CDR3 is 16 amino acids. The CDR3 region is CASSQASSGGTGELFF. The CDR3 DNA follows: TGTGCCAGCAGCCAAGCCTCTAGCGGGGGCACCGGGGAGCTGTTTTTT.

This clone was counted once. This CDR3 is CATNTGTGYSGYTF. CDR3 in DNA: TGTGCCACCAACACCGGGACAGGGTATAGTGGCTACACCTTC. The V gene is TRBV24-1, the J gene TRBJ1-2; TRBD1 matches 9 bases. The germline V gene has CDR1 KGHDR and CDR2 SFDVKD. There are 14 residues in the CDR3. After removal of 8 bases from V and 7 bases from J, the junction contained 10 bases not matched to a gene.

The genes are TRBV18 and TRBJ1-2; D gene unclear. The V end was cut by 6 bases, the J end by 3 bases, with 14 bases between. Germline V CDR1 and CDR2: KGHSH, LQKENI. CDR3 length equals 14 residues. This CDR3 reads CASSYLGRYYGYTF. CDR3 in DNA: TGTGCCAGCTCCTACCTAGGAAGGTACTATGGCTACACCTTC.